This T cell receptor beta chain was sequenced during a study of human CD8 memory T cell subsets (dated by TCRdb to between 2020 and 2021). About the investigation overall: To assess clonal relationships, the TCRbeta repertoires of stem-like (TSTEM), progenitor exhausted-like (TPEX) and effector memory CD8+ T cell subsets were compared. TCRbeta repertoires were obtained from TSTEM, TPEX and effector memory subsets contributed by each of over 5 donors.

What the work shows at the level of the full study, not this receptor alone: Sequencing was limited to TCRbeta chains, and the repertoire comparisons were based on about 6 donors analyzed with paired t-tests and Bonferroni correction. Normalized Shannon-Wiener diversity was similarly high in TSTEM and TPEX subsets, while effector memory subsets were less diverse by comparison. Based on Chao1 estimates, TSTEM subsets appeared to have greater repertoire diversity than TPEX subsets, which could potentially reflect a broader range of specificities. The stem-like TSTEM and TPEX subsets each shared clonotypes with effector memory cells, but the TSTEM and TPEX repertoires had minimal overlap with each other, suggesting distinct antigen spectra.

As concerns this clonotype: The specificity of this receptor is unknown.

As encoded in the germline V gene, CDR1 is LGHNA while CDR2 is YNFKEQ. The CDR3 spans 14 residues, from the cysteine through the phenylalanine. There is no recorded DNA. A Human TCR Profiling Kit was used to prepare UMI-labeled 5' RACE TCRbeta libraries. Every TCRbeta library was prepared in parallel, with the same number of PCR cycles used for all of the libraries. The source study handled its data this way. Between about 2,700 and 18,000 functional CDR3beta clonotypes were contained in each TCRbeta library. MIGEC 1.2.9 handled UMI extraction and consensus assembly, with a minimum of three reads required per UMI. MiXCR 3.0.3 was used to extract the in-frame CDR3beta repertoires. Each sample was downsampled to 42,000 randomly selected UMIs before diversity metrics were calculated in VDJtools 1.2.1. For each sample pair, the repertoire overlap metrics D, R and F2 were calculated in VDJtools using the top 3,000 clones. Following reprocessing of the reads by TCRdb, the data hold one row per CDR3 protein sequence and no DNA is available. These V and J calls derive from TCRdb rather than the authors' analysis. The sample's records list over 10,000 distinct CDR3 sequences. The top ten clones comprise 13% to 15% of the sample.

Peripheral blood mononuclear cells were isolated from healthy donor buffy coats by density gradient separation. In the study, negative magnetic separation with EasySep or MojoSort CD8+ T cell isolation kits was used to enrich total CD8+ T cells. An RNeasy Mini Kit was used to extract total RNA from duplicate vials of around 150,000 sorted CD8+ T cells per subset. The PBMCs were used either fresh or after being cryopreserved in fetal bovine serum with roughly 10% DMSO. Fluorescence-activated cell sorting on a FACSAria III was used to sort the CD8+ T cell subsets to purity. This TCR derives from a human donor in good health. The sequence links TRBV4-2 to TRBJ1-1; TCRdb's D call, TRBD1, is unchecked because there is no DNA. The sequenced material came from CD8+ T cells from PBMCs. The CDR3 region: CASSQGGVTTEAFF.